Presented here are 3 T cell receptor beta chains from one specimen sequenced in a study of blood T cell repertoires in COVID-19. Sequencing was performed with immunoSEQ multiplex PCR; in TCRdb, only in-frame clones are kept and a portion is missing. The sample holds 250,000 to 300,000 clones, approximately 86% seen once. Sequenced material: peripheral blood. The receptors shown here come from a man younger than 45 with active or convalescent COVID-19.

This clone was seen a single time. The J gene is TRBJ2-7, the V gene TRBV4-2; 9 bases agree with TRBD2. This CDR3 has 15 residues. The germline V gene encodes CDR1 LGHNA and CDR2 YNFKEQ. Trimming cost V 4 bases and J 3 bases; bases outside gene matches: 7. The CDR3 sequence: CASSREASGDYEQYF. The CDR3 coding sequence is TGTGCCAGCAGCCGGGAAGCTAGCGGGGACTACGAGCAGTACTTC.

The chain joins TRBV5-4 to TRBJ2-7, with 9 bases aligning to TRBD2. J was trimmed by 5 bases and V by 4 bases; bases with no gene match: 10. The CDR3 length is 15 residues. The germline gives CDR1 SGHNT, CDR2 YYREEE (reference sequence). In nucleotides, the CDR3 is TGTGCCAGCAGCCCGGGGTTGAGCGGGGGGCACGAGCAGTACTTC. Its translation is CASSPGLSGGHEQYF.

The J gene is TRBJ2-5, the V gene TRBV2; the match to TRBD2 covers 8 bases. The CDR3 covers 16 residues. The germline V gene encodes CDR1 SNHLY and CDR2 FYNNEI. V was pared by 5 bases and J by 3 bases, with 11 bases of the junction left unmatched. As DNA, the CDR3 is TGTGCCAGCAGTTACGGGCGGGGGGCCCAAGAAGAGACCCAGTACTTC. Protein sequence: CASSYGRGAQEETQYF.